This T cell receptor beta chain was observed in a study of cytomegalovirus exposure and HLA in healthy donors. Study observations and caveats: The study put 150 to 200 TCR beta chains on its list as cytomegalovirus-associated. According to reports, the classifier identified cytomegalovirus status with high specificity and sensitivity. Clonal expansion was found to be greater in HLA-associated TCR beta chains than in equally common others in a later analysis.

The CDR3 has 15 residues. The V and J ends lost 1 base and 6 bases, in that order; junction bases with no gene match: 5. Germline V gives CDR1 SGHVS, CDR2 FQNEAQ. The PCR employed 60 Vbeta primers together with 13 Jbeta primers. Only in-frame clones appear in the TCRdb table, and some are missing; sequencing was by immunoSEQ multiplex PCR. In the table there are about 120,000 clones, 60% to 85% of which are singletons. Concerning this clone: The target antigen is unknown.

The source of this sequence is a woman aged 18-29 years in good health and CMV-seronegative. The gene calls are TRBV7-8 and TRBJ2-7; 11 bases fit TRBD2. Sequenced input: PBMCs. CDR3 sequence: CASSLDPLAGGEQYF. In DNA, the CDR3 is TGTGCCAGCAGCTTAGATCCCCTAGCGGGGGGCGAGCAGTACTTC.